This TCR beta chain is drawn from a study of monozygotic twins with inflammatory bowel disease. Study-level points and caveats: Patient repertoire variability may have increased through differing immunosuppressive treatments. Among IBD patients, TCRbeta diversity (inverse Simpson) was lower than in healthy co-twins.

Points on this clonotype: As yet, its antigen is unknown.

Researchers collected roughly 2.3 ml of blood per donor. The template was total RNA from whole blood, with no T cell sorting. TCRdb reanalyzed the 5' RACE reads, giving one entry per CDR3 protein sequence and no DNA. Its table records around 210,000 distinct CDR3 sequences. CDR1 is LNHNV and CDR2 is YYDKDF in the germline V gene (reference sequence). This CDR3 is 14 amino acids long. The genes are TRBV15 and TRBJ2-3; absent DNA, TCRdb's TRBD1 call cannot be checked. The sequenced sample was blood. The TCR originated in a human donor with ulcerative colitis or Crohn's disease, or a healthy co-twin of an affected twin (not recorded which). The CDR3 reads CATSRGQGSDTQYF.